This T cell receptor (beta chain) stems from a study of T cell responses to AZD1222 COVID-19 vaccine. Study-wide findings and caveats: The donors showed a predominance of white British ancestry and of females, with possible underestimation of clonal diversity. Only 5 or 6 AZD1222 recipients were seropositive at baseline.

This CDR3 spans 14 amino acids. The ends were cut back, 4 bases at V and 1 base at J, with 7 bases in the middle. Germline V gene lookup returns CDR1 SGHTA and CDR2 FQGTGA. Assay used: immunoSEQ multiplex PCR; TCRdb lists only in-frame clones, some missing. Of 60,000 to 90,000 clones listed, around 87% are singletons. Pooling covered second doses at about 4 or about 12 weeks. For this clone: The antigen remains undetermined.

This TCR came from an adult who received the AZD1222 COVID-19 vaccine. The sequencing here drew on peripheral blood, taken 28 days after the second AZD1222 dose. This chain links TRBV7-3 with TRBJ2-2; D is unresolved. The CDR3 region has the DNA TGTGCCAGCAGCTCGTTAGGGAACACCGGGGAGCTGTTTTTT. Translated, it gives CASSSLGNTGELFF.